This TCR beta chain comes out of a study of T cell clonotyping in hematopoietic cell transplantation. The table came from immunoSEQ multiplex PCR; TCRdb's copy has only in-frame clones and leaves some out. This table holds 7,500 to 9,500 clones, roughly four fifths found once. Germline-derived CDR1 and CDR2 are SEHNR and FQNEAQ (reference sequence). V was trimmed by 5 bases and J by 0 bases, leaving 14 bases between them. The CDR3 consists of 15 residues. Samples: about 28 days before transplant, then days 30, 100 and 180 after. A note on this clone: As yet, its antigen is unknown.

Regarding the study as a whole: Cells were unsorted, so CD4 and CD8 contributions were not separated. Pathologically expanded recipient clonotypes increased progressively from day 30 to day 180 as diversity fell. Higher Inverse Simpson Index values in graft donor and pretransplant recipient predicted broader posttransplant TCR diversity.

This TCR was sampled from a female patient in her forties or fifties who had an allogeneic stem cell transplant from an unrelated donor, so the T cells may come from the graft donor. Some clones in this sample may be carry-over from other donors' samples. This chain uses TRBV7-9 with TRBJ2-7; D possibly matches TRBD1 or TRBD2 (5 bases each). Sample: peripheral blood mononuclear cells, taken 180 days after allogeneic stem cell transplant. The chain's CDR3 is CASSQGTPSSYEQYF. The CDR3 coding sequence is TGTGCCAGCAGCCAAGGGACCCCGAGCTCCTACGAGCAGTACTTC.